These 10 T cell receptor beta chains share one sample of origin, sequenced in a study of shared clonotypes between healthy human individuals. The data were produced by immunoSEQ multiplex PCR, yet TCRdb's version contains in-frame clones alone and is incomplete. The sample has roughly 2.5 million clones; about 92% are singletons. The material sequenced was naive CD4+ T cells sorted from blood. Subset of the sample: CD45RA+ positively selected. The receptors here all came from a man between 18 and 35 years old in good health.

This clone is a singleton in its sample. The rearrangement links TRBV30 to TRBJ1-2; 9 nucleotides line up with TRBD1. The CDR3 totals 13 residues. V was pared by 4 bases and J by 8 bases, with 8 bases of the junction left unmatched. Germline CDR1 is GTSNPN and CDR2 is SVGIG (reference sequence). The CDR3 DNA sequence: TGTGCCTGGACCGTACAGGGGGCAGAAGGCTACACCTTC. Translated: CAWTVQGAEGYTF.

This sequence joins TRBV4-3 and TRBJ2-4, with 11 nucleotides matching TRBD2. The germline gives CDR1 LGHNA, CDR2 YSLEER. Unmatched junction bases numbered 12, after V lost 5 bases and J lost 0 bases. The CDR3 covers 19 residues. The CDR3 DNA is TGCGCCAGCAGCTTCCAGGATAGCGGGAGGGCCTCAGCCAAAAACATTCAGTACTTC. It yields the protein CASSFQDSGRASAKNIQYF.

The chain links TRBV7-2 to TRBJ1-2; 7 positions match TRBD1. Germline V CDR1 and CDR2: SGHTA, FQGNSA. V shed 1 base and J 6 bases; nucleotides not matched to a gene: 5. The CDR3 contains 14 residues. The CDR3 protein is CASSLVGQVDGYTF. The CDR3 nucleotides read TGTGCCAGCAGCTTAGTAGGACAGGTCGATGGCTACACCTTC.

This clone was counted a few times. Distinct nucleotide sequences in the sample also encode this CDR3. The chain recombines TRBV5-1 with TRBJ1-2; TRBD1 aligns across 8 bases. Per germline, CDR1 SGHRS and CDR2 YFSETQ. J lost 4 bases, V lost 4 bases, and 3 bases had no gene match. This CDR3 is built from 13 residues. CDR3 coding DNA: TGCGCCAGCAGCCCCGGACAGGGCTATGGCTACACCTTC. Protein product: CASSPGQGYGYTF. The full variable domain, rest sourced from reference TRBV5-1 and TRBJ1-2, is KAGVTQTPRYLIKTRGQQVTLSCSPISGHRSVSWYQQTPGQGLQFLFEYFSETQRNKGNFPGRFSGRQFSNSRSEMNVSTLELGDSALYLCASSPGQGYGYTFGSGTRLTVV.

V usage is TRBV6-6 and J usage is TRBJ2-7; weak D call: TRBD1 (5 bases). The CDR3 is 14 amino acids. Trimming removed 1 base from V and 5 bases from J, with 12 bases in between. Germline lookup yields CDR1 MNHNY and CDR2 SVGAGI (reference sequence). The CDR3 DNA reads TGTGCCAGCAGTTACTGGCAGGGTGGCCACGAGCAGTACTTC. It yields the protein CASSYWQGGHEQYF.

The gene calls are TRBV7-9 and TRBJ2-5; 12 positions match TRBD2. V shed 2 bases and J 4 bases; nucleotides not matched to a gene: 2. The CDR3 loop spans 15 amino acids. Looked up from germline, CDR1 is SEHNR and CDR2 is FQNEAQ (reference sequence). CDR3 amino acids: CASSLRTSGTETQYF. DNA for the CDR3: TGTGCCAGCAGCTTAAGGACTAGCGGGACAGAGACCCAGTACTTC.

Worth noting for this clone: At the DNA level, this CDR3 is encoded by other sequences in the same sample as well. The chain combines TRBV18 with TRBJ1-5; no clear D. Trimming shortened V by 1 base and J by 0 bases, and 1 base separated the two germline ends. CDR3 length: 13 residues. Germline-derived CDR1 and CDR2 are KGHSH and LQKENI. CDR3 sequence (DNA): TGTGCCAGCTCACCACATAGCAATCAGCCCCAGCATTTT. Its protein product is CASSPHSNQPQHF.

The chain is built from TRBV5-8 and TRBJ2-7; 9 positions match TRBD1. The CDR3 length is 14 residues. Losses at the gene ends were 7 bases for V and 2 bases for J; bases not matched to a gene: 7. Germline CDR1 SGHTS, CDR2 YDEGEE. DNA of the CDR3: TGTGCCAGCGGAGGACAGGGGACGCCCTACGAGCAGTACTTC. Protein product: CASGGQGTPYEQYF.

This chain connects TRBV27 to TRBJ1-2, with D possibly TRBD1 on 6 matching bases. This CDR3 is 15 amino acids long. Germline V gene data show CDR1 as MNHEY and CDR2 as SMNVEV (reference sequence). Between the trimmed V and J ends, which lost 4 bases and 4 bases, there was a span of 16 bases. CDR3 sequence reads: CASSYTQGTVYGYTF. The CDR3, as DNA: TGTGCCAGCAGTTACACACAGGGAACCGTCTATGGCTACACCTTC.

V gene TRBV4-1 combines with J gene TRBJ2-3; 9 bases match TRBD2. The CDR3 loop spans 17 amino acids. The germline V gene encodes CDR1 MGHRA and CDR2 YSYEKL. Trimming at V came to 1 base and at J to 3 bases, leaving 8 bases not matched to a gene. The CDR3 DNA reads TGCGCCAGCAGCCAAGCTAGGCGGGGGGGCACGACAGATACGCAGTATTTT. This gives the protein CASSQARRGGTTDTQYF.